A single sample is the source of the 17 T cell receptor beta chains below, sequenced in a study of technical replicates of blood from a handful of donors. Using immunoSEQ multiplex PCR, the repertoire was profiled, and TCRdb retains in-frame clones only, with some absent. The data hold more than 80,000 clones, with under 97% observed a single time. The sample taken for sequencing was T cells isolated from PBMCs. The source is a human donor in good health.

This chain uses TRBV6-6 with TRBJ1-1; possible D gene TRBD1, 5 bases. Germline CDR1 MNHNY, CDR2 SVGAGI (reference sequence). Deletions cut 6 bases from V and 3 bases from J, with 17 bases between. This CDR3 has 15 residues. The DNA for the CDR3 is TGTGCCAGCAGCCAGGGCCGAAGTGAGTACACTGAAGCTTTCTTT. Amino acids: CASSQGRSEYTEAFF.

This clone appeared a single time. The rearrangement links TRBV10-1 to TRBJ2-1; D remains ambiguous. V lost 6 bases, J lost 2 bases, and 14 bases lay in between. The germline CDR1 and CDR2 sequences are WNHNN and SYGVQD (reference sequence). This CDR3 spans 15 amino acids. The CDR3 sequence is CASSAPYTPYNEQFF. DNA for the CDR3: TGCGCCAGCAGCGCGCCTTATACCCCCTACAATGAGCAGTTCTTC.

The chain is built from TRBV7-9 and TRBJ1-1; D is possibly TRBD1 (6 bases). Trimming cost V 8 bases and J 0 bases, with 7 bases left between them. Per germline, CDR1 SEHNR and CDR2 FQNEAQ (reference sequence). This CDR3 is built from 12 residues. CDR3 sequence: CASQGMNTEAFF. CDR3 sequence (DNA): TGTGCCAGCCAGGGGATGAACACTGAAGCTTTCTTT. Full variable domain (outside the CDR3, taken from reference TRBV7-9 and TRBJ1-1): DTGVSQNPRHKITKRGQNVTFRCDPISEHNRLYWYRQTLGQGPEFLTYFQNEAQLEKSRLLSDRFSAERPKGSFSTLEIQRTEQGDSAMYLCASQGMNTEAFFGQGTRLTVV.

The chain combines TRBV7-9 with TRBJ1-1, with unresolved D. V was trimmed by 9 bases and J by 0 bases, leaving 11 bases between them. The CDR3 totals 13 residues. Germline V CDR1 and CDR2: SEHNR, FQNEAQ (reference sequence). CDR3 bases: TGTGCCAGTATAACAGTTTTGAACACTGAAGCTTTCTTT. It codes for CASITVLNTEAFF.

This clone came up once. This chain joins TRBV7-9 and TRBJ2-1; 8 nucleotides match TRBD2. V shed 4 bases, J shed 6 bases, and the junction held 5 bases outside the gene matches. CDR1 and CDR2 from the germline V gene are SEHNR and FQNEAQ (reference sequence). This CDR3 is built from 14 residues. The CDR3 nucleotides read TGTGCCAGCAGCTCCGGGACTAGAAGCAATGAGCAGTTCTTC. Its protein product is CASSSGTRSNEQFF.

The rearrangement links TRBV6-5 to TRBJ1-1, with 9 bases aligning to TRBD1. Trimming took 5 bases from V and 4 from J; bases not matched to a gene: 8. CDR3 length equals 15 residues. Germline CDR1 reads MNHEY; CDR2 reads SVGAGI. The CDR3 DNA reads TGTGCCAGCAGTCCCGGGACAGGGTTGAGCACTGAAGCTTTCTTT. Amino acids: CASSPGTGLSTEAFF.

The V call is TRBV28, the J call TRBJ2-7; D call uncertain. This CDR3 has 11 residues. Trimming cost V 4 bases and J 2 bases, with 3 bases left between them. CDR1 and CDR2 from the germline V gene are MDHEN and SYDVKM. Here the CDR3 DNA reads TGTGCCAGCAGTTCCACCTACGAGCAGTACTTC. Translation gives CASSSTYEQYF.

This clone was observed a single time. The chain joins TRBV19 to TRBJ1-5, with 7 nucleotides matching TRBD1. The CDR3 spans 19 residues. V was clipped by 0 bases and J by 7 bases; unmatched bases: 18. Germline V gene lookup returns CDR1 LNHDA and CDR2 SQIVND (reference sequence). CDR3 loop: CASSIDHEGASRFRQPQHF. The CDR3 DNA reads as TGTGCCAGTAGTATAGATCACGAGGGGGCGAGCCGGTTTCGGCAGCCCCAGCATTTT.

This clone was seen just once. The CDR3 loop reads CASSPGAGPETQYF. CDR3 in DNA: TGTGCCAGCTCACCGGGGGCGGGCCCAGAGACCCAGTACTTC. The chain employs TRBV18 and TRBJ2-5, with D tentatively TRBD1 (6 bases). V was clipped by 3 bases and J by 4 bases, with 12 bases between them. CDR3 size: 14 residues. From germline, CDR1 is KGHSH and CDR2 LQKENI.

DNA of the CDR3: TGTGCCAGCAGCTTAGACGGACACCCCTCGGGCTATGGCTACACCTTC. The encoded protein is CASSLDGHPSGYGYTF. V gene TRBV11-1 combines with J gene TRBJ1-2; TRBD1 might be the D (5 bases). With 1 base removed from V and 4 bases from J, the gap between germline ends came to 16 bases. This CDR3 is built from 16 residues. Germline CDR1 SGHAT, CDR2 FQDESV (reference sequence). Drawing the rest from reference TRBV11-1 and TRBJ1-2, the complete variable domain is EAEVAQSPRYKITEKSQAVAFWCDPISGHATLYWYRQILGQGPELLVQFQDESVVDDSQLPKDRFSAERLKGVDSTLKIQPAELGDSAMYLCASSLDGHPSGYGYTFGSGTRLTVV.

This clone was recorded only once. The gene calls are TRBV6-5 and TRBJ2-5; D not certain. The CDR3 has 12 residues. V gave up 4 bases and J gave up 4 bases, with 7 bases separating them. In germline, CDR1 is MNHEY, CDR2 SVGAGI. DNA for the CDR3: TGTGCCAGCAGTTCAGATGGAGAGACCCAGTACTTC. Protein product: CASSSDGETQYF.

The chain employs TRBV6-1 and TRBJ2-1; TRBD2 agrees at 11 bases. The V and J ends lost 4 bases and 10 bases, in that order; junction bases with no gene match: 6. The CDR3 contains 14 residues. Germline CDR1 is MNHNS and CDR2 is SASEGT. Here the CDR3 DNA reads TGTGCCAGCAGTGGGGCTAGCGGGAGGCCGGAGCAGTTCTTC. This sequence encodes CASSGASGRPEQFF.

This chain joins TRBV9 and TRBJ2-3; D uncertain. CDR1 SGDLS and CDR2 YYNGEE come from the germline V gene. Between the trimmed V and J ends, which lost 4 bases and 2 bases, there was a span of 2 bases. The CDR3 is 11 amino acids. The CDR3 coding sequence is TGTGCCAGCAGCCTCACAGATACGCAGTATTTT. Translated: CASSLTDTQYF.

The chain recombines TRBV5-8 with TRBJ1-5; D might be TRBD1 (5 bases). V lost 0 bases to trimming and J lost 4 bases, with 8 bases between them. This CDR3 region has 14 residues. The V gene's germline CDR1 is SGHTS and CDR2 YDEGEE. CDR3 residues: CASSLVQVNQPQHF. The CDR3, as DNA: TGTGCCAGCAGCTTGGTACAGGTAAATCAGCCCCAGCATTTT.

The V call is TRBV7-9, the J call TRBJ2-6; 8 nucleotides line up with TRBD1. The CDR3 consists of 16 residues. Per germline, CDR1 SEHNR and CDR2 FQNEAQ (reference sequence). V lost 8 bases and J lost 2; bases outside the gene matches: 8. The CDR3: CASDPPGGAGANVLTF. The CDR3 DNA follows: TGTGCCAGCGATCCCCCAGGGGGCGCTGGGGCCAACGTCCTGACTTTC.

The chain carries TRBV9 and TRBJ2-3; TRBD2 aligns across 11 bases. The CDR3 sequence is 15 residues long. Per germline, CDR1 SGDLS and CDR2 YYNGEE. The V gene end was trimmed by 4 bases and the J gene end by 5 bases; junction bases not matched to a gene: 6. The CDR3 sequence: CASSSLAGGRDTQYF. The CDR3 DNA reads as TGTGCCAGCAGCTCCTTAGCGGGGGGGCGAGATACGCAGTATTTT.

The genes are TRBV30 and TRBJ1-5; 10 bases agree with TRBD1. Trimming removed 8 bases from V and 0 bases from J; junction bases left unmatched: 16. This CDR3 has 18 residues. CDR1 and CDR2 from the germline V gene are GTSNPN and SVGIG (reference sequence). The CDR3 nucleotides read TGTGCCATTCCACCGGGACAGGGGTCGGGGTATAGCAATCAGCCCCAGCATTTT. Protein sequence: CAIPPGQGSGYSNQPQHF.